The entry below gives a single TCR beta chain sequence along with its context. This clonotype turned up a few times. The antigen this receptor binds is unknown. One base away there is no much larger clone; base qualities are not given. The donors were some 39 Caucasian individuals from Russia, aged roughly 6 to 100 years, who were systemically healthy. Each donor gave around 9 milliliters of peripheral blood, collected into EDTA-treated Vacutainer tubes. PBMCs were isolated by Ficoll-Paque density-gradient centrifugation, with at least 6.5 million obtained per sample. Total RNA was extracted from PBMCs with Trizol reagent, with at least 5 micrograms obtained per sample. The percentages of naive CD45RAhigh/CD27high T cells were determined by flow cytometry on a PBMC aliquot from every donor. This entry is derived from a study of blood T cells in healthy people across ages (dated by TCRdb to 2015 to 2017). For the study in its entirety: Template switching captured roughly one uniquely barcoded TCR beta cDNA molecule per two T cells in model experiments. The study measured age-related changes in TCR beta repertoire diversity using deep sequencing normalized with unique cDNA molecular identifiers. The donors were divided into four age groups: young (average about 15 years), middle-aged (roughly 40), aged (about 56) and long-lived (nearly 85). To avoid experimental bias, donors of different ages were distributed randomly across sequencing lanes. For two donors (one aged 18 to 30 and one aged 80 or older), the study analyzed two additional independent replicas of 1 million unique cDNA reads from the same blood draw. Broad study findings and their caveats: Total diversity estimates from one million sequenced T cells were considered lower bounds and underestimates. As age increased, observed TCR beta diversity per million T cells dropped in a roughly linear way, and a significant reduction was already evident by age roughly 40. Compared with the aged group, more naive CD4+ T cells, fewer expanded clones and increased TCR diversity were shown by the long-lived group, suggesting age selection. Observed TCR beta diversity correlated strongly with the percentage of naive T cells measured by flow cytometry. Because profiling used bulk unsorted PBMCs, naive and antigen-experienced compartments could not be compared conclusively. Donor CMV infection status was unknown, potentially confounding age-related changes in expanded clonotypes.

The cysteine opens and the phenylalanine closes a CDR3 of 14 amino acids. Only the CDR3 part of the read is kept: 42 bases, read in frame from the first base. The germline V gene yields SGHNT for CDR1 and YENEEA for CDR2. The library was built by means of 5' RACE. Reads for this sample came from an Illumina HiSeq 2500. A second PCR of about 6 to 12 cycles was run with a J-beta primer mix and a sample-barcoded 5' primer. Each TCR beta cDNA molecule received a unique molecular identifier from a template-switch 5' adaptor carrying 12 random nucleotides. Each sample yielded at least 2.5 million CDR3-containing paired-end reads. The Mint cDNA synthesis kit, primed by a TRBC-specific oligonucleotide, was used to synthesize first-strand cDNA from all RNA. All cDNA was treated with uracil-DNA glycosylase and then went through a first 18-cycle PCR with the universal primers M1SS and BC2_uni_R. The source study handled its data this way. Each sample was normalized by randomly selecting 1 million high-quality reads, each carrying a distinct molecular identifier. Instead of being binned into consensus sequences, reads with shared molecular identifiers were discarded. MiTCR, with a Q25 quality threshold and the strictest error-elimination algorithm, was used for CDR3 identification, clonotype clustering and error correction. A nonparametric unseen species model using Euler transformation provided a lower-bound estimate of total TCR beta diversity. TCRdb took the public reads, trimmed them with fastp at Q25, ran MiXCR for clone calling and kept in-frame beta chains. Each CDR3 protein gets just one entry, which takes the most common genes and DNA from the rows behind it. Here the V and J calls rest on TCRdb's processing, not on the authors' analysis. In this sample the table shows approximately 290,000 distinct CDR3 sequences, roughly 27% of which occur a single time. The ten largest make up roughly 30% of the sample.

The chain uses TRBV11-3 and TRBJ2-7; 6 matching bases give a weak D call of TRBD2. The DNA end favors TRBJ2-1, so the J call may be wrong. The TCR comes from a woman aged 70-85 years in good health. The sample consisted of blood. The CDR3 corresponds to CASSLGYREDEQFF. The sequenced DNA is TGTGCCAGCAGCTTAGGGTATAGGGAGGATGAGCAGTTCTTC.